The 16 T cell receptor beta chains listed next were all sequenced from one sample in a study of T cell responses to AZD1222 COVID-19 vaccine. The method was immunoSEQ multiplex PCR; TCRdb's version includes in-frame clones alone and lacks a portion of them. This sample has 100,000 to 150,000 clones, with about 90% found just once. The source was peripheral blood, collected on day 0 of MenACWY control vaccination. These receptors were taken from an adult in good health.

The rearrangement uses TRBV7-2 and TRBJ2-3, with 7 positions matching TRBD2. Germline CDR1 and CDR2: SGHTA and FQGNSA. CDR3 size: 14 residues. V shed 1 base, J shed 2 bases, and the junction held 0 bases outside the gene matches. CDR3: CASSLGLATDTQYF. CDR3 nucleotides: TGTGCCAGCAGCTTAGGACTAGCCACAGATACGCAGTATTTT.

The V call is TRBV6-1, the J call TRBJ2-1; tentative D call: TRBD1 (5 bases). Germline-derived CDR1 and CDR2 are MNHNS and SASEGT. This CDR3 has 17 amino acids. V lost 2 bases and J 0 bases, leaving 14 bases between the germline ends. CDR3 sequence: CASSEQKGRTSYNEQFF. The CDR3 DNA reads as TGTGCCAGCAGTGAACAAAAGGGGCGGACCTCCTACAATGAGCAGTTCTTC.

The V gene is TRBV5-6, the J gene TRBJ2-1; TRBD2 matches at 7 bases. V lost 3 bases and J lost 7; bases outside the gene matches: 13. The germline gives CDR1 SGHDT, CDR2 YYEEEE. The CDR3 covers 16 residues. The CDR3, as DNA: TGTGCCAGCAGCTCCGTGGGGGGGAGTAGAGGGAATGAGCAGTTCTTC. Translated: CASSSVGGSRGNEQFF.

V is TRBV5-1 and J is TRBJ1-2; D remains unclear. V dropped 5 bases and J dropped 7 bases, with 15 bases sitting between them. This CDR3 is 13 amino acids long. Germline V gene sequence: CDR1 SGHRS, CDR2 YFSETQ. Here the CDR3 reads CASRRNEKSGYTF. The CDR3 DNA reads as TGCGCCAGCAGAAGGAATGAAAAGAGTGGCTACACCTTC.

This clone was observed a single time. This chain connects TRBV5-5 to TRBJ2-5; D gene unclear. This CDR3 is built from 12 residues. In germline, CDR1 is SGHKS, CDR2 YYEKEE (reference sequence). Trimming removed 4 bases from V and 0 bases from J, with 4 bases in between. As DNA, the CDR3 is TGTGCCAGCAGCCTGTACCAAGAGACCCAGTACTTC. This codes for CASSLYQETQYF. The variable domain in full, with the rest retrieved from reference TRBV5-5 and TRBJ2-5, is DAGVTQSPTHLIKTRGQQVTLRCSPISGHKSVSWYQQVLGQGPQFIFQYYEKEERGRGNFPDRFSARQFPNYSSELNVNALLLGDSALYLCASSLYQETQYFGPGTRLLVL.

The V and J genes are TRBV20-1 and TRBJ1-2, with D maybe TRBD1 (6 bases). Trimming took off 3 bases at V and 4 bases at J, with 12 bases between the two ends. This CDR3 contains 13 residues. Germline CDR1 is DFQATT and CDR2 is SNEGSKA (reference sequence). The CDR3 sequence: CSASMGAGYGYTF. CDR3 coding DNA: TGCAGTGCTAGTATGGGGGCTGGCTATGGCTACACCTTC.

This chain connects TRBV7-8 to TRBJ2-5, with a weak D call TRBD2 (6 bases). In germline, CDR1 is SGHVS, CDR2 FQNEAQ. The CDR3 has 14 amino acids. V was shortened by 4 bases and J by 6 bases, with 15 bases between the two germline ends. CDR3 in amino acids: CASSWSAGQKTQYF. The CDR3 DNA follows: TGTGCCAGCAGCTGGAGTGCGGGGCAGAAGACCCAGTACTTC.

The chain carries TRBV5-1 and TRBJ2-3; tentative D call: TRBD1 (6 bases). The CDR3 extends over 15 amino acids. The ends were cut back, 1 base at V and 1 base at J, with 10 bases in the middle. Germline CDR1 reads SGHRS; CDR2 reads YFSETQ. DNA of the CDR3: TGCGCCAGCAGCTTGACAGGGTACCGCACAGATACGCAGTATTTT. Protein sequence: CASSLTGYRTDTQYF.

A word on this clone: A read error is likely, as this CDR3 ends without the conserved phenylalanine or tryptophan. The DNA is omitted, as the CDR3 cannot be located on it reliably, and the CDR3 follows TCRdb's listing. This chain connects TRBV18 to TRBJ2-6. The CDR3 sequence runs 10 residues, both termini included. CDR1 KGHSH and CDR2 LQKENI come from the germline V gene. CDR3 sequence reads: CASSLPLTSR.

The chain carries TRBV5-4 and TRBJ2-2; D unclear. The V end was cut by 0 bases, the J end by 4 bases, with 10 bases between. CDR3 length: 15 residues. The V gene's germline CDR1 is SGHNT and CDR2 YYREEE (reference sequence). The CDR3 loop is CASSLDAAVTGELFF. The DNA for the CDR3 is TGTGCCAGCAGCTTGGATGCGGCAGTCACCGGGGAGCTGTTTTTT. Filled out from reference TRBV5-4 and TRBJ2-2, the complete variable domain reads ETGVTQSPTHLIKTRGQQVTLRCSSQSGHNTVSWYQQALGQGPQFIFQYYREEENGRGNFPPRFSGLQFPNYSSELNVNALELDDSALYLCASSLDAAVTGELFFGEGSRLTVL.

The CDR3 nucleotides are TGTGCCACCAGCAGAGAGCTGGACAGTACCCACACTGAAGCTTTCTTT. It yields the protein CATSRELDSTHTEAFF. V is TRBV15 and J is TRBJ1-1, with D tentatively TRBD1 (6 bases). V was shortened by 0 bases and J by 3 bases, with 14 bases between the two germline ends. CDR3 length: 16 amino acids. The germline V gene encodes CDR1 LNHNV and CDR2 YYDKDF (reference sequence). Complete variable domain (other parts from reference TRBV15 and TRBJ1-1): DAMVIQNPRYQVTQFGKPVTLSCSQTLNHNVMYWYQQKSSQAPKLLFHYYDKDFNNEADTPDNFQSRRPNTSFCFLDIRSPGLGDTAMYLCATSRELDSTHTEAFFGQGTRLTVV.

This chain connects TRBV20-1 to TRBJ2-3, with 12 bases that match TRBD2. V was clipped by 6 bases and J by 0 bases; unmatched bases: 7. Germline V gives CDR1 DFQATT, CDR2 SNEGSKA (reference sequence). This CDR3 is 16 amino acids long. CDR3 residues: CSASVTSGGSTDTQYF. The DNA for the CDR3 is TGCAGTGCAAGTGTGACTAGCGGGGGTAGCACAGATACGCAGTATTTT.

This clone was counted only a few times. The rearrangement links TRBV24-1 to TRBJ1-1; D is undetermined. This CDR3 region has 13 residues. Germline-derived CDR1 and CDR2 are KGHDR and SFDVKD. Trimming left V 7 bases short and J 0 bases short, with 8 bases between. The CDR3 reads CATSRGMNTEAFF. The CDR3 nucleotides are TGTGCCACCAGCCGAGGGATGAACACTGAAGCTTTCTTT.

The chain recombines TRBV2 with TRBJ2-4; 8 bases map to TRBD2. V dropped 6 bases and J dropped 0; count of bases not matched to a gene: 7. Germline CDR1 and CDR2: SNHLY and FYNNEI. The CDR3 is made up of 16 amino acids. In DNA form, the CDR3 reads TGTGCCAGCAGCGCGGCGGGGGGTCCAGCCAAAAACATTCAGTACTTC. Translation gives CASSAAGGPAKNIQYF.

The rearrangement uses TRBV2 and TRBJ1-5; 9 bases map to TRBD1. There are 14 residues in the CDR3. Germline V gene lookup returns CDR1 SNHLY and CDR2 FYNNEI. The trim removed 0 bases at V and 16 bases at J, leaving 10 bases unmatched. CDR3 sequence reads: CASSEAGVRDRVHF. Written as DNA, the CDR3 is TGTGCCAGCAGTGAAGCGGGAGTACGGGACAGGGTCCATTTT.

This clone came up a few times. The chain is built from TRBV13 and TRBJ2-2; D may be TRBD1 (6 bases). The CDR3 runs 14 residues. In germline, CDR1 is PRHDT, CDR2 FYEKMQ (reference sequence). Trimming took 1 base from V and 3 from J, leaving 6 bases between them. CDR3 sequence (DNA): TGTGCCAGCAGCTTAGAGGGGGACACCGGGGAGCTGTTTTTT. As protein: CASSLEGDTGELFF. The complete variable domain, with remaining parts taken from reference TRBV13 and TRBJ2-2, reads AAGVIQSPRHLIKEKRETATLKCYPIPRHDTVYWYQQGPGQDPQFLISFYEKMQSDKGSIPDRFSAQQFSDYHSELNMSSLELGDSALYFCASSLEGDTGELFFGEGSRLTVL.